The 5 T cell receptor beta chains below all came from one sample that was sequenced in a study of CD4+ T cells in melanoma. TCRdb keeps only in-frame clones here, not all; method: immunoSEQ multiplex PCR. The sample includes about 140,000 clones, nearly 95% seen only once; the top ten take approximately 1.4%. The receptors stem from a human donor with melanoma.

V and J are TRBV18 and TRBJ2-2; D remains unclear. From germline, CDR1 is KGHSH and CDR2 LQKENI. V was shortened by 2 bases and J by 6 bases, with 10 bases between the two germline ends. The CDR3 consists of 14 residues. This CDR3 is CASSPRSGPGELFF. The CDR3 region has the DNA TGTGCCAGCTCACCAAGGTCTGGTCCCGGGGAGCTGTTTTTT.

This chain uses TRBV6-6 with TRBJ1-1, with a possible D match to TRBD1 (5 bases). The CDR3 extends over 15 amino acids. Germline values: CDR1 MNHNY, CDR2 SVGAGI (reference sequence). V was shortened by 6 bases and J by 1 base, with 15 bases between the two germline ends. Here the CDR3 DNA reads TGTGCCAGCAGGCAGCCAGGGCAGACGAACACTGAAGCTTTCTTT. It yields the protein CASRQPGQTNTEAFF.

The V gene is TRBV7-9, the J gene TRBJ2-3; D remains ambiguous. V was shortened by 1 base and J by 4 bases, with 12 bases between the two germline ends. Germline CDR1 is SEHNR and CDR2 is FQNEAQ (reference sequence). The CDR3 has 15 amino acids. Written as DNA, the CDR3 is TGTGCCAGCAGCTTAGGGAACTGGTTCCCAGATACGCAGTATTTT. Amino acid sequence: CASSLGNWFPDTQYF.

The chain couples TRBV7-2 to TRBJ2-5; D possibly matches TRBD1 or TRBD2 (7 bases each). The CDR3 is made up of 13 amino acids. Germline V lookup: CDR1 SGHTA, CDR2 FQGNSA. V was clipped by 4 bases and J by 5 bases, with 11 bases between them. The CDR3 is CASSSRGGETQYF. The DNA of the CDR3 is TGTGCCAGCAGCTCCAGGGGGGGGGAGACCCAGTACTTC.

The rearrangement links TRBV2 to TRBJ2-1; 8 positions match TRBD2. The trim removed 4 bases at V and 2 bases at J, leaving 7 bases unmatched. The CDR3 covers 16 residues. The germline V gene encodes CDR1 SNHLY and CDR2 FYNNEI. CDR3 protein: CASSGEGTRPYNEQFF. Here the CDR3 DNA reads TGTGCCAGCAGTGGAGAGGGGACTAGGCCCTACAATGAGCAGTTCTTC.